These 21 T cell receptor beta chains came from one sample sequenced in a study of OX40 agonist ivuxolimab in advanced cancers. The protocol was immunoSEQ multiplex PCR, while the TCRdb copy is restricted to in-frame clones and leaves out a portion. In the table there are 95,000 or so clones, approximately 85% of which are singletons. This specimen was CD4+ or CD8+ T cells sorted from blood, taken in a trial of the OX40 agonist ivuxolimab. All receptors derive from an adult with an advanced solid tumor such as melanoma, head and neck, liver or kidney cancer.

The chain uses TRBV28 and TRBJ2-1; the D is unclear. This CDR3 is 11 amino acids long. CDR1 MDHEN and CDR2 SYDVKM come from the germline V gene. Trimming removed 5 bases from V and 4 bases from J, with 3 bases in between. The CDR3, as DNA: TGTGCCAGCAGTCGGTACAATGAGCAGTTCTTC. It yields the protein CASSRYNEQFF.

The genes are TRBV4-1 and TRBJ1-5; weak D call: TRBD1 (6 bases). The CDR3 has 16 amino acids. Trimming removed 4 bases from V and 3 bases from J, with 16 bases in between. The V gene's germline CDR1 is MGHRA and CDR2 YSYEKL. CDR3 sequence (DNA): TGCGCCAGCAGCCGGCGCTCAGGGGAGAACAATCAGCCCCAGCATTTT. This sequence encodes CASSRRSGENNQPQHF.

The genes are TRBV6-5 and TRBJ2-7; D gene unclear. The CDR3 sequence is 14 residues long. With 0 bases removed from V and 5 bases from J, the gap between germline ends came to 11 bases. Germline lookup yields CDR1 MNHEY and CDR2 SVGAGI. CDR3: CASSYSKGTNEQYF. As DNA, the CDR3 is TGTGCCAGCAGTTACTCGAAGGGCACTAACGAGCAGTACTTC.

The chain recombines TRBV7-9 with TRBJ1-2; TRBD1 agrees at 9 bases. CDR1 and CDR2 from the germline V gene are SEHNR and FQNEAQ (reference sequence). V was clipped by 2 bases and J by 8 bases; unmatched bases: 3. The CDR3 sequence is 13 residues long. This CDR3 reads CASSLRTGVGYTF. DNA of the CDR3: TGTGCCAGCAGCTTAAGGACAGGGGTAGGCTACACCTTC. The variable domain in full, completed from reference TRBV7-9 and TRBJ1-2, reads DTGVSQNPRHKITKRGQNVTFRCDPISEHNRLYWYRQTLGQGPEFLTYFQNEAQLEKSRLLSDRFSAERPKGSFSTLEIQRTEQGDSAMYLCASSLRTGVGYTFGSGTRLTVV.

The chain employs TRBV6-1 and TRBJ2-7, with D possibly TRBD1 on 5 matching bases. The CDR3 contains 12 residues. Germline assignment: CDR1 MNHNS and CDR2 SASEGT. Trimming left V 1 base short and J 6 bases short, with 7 bases between. This CDR3 is CASSEVRAEQYF. Written as DNA, the CDR3 is TGTGCCAGCAGTGAAGTCAGGGCCGAGCAGTACTTC.

The chain employs TRBV5-1 and TRBJ2-5; 8 positions agree with TRBD1. There are 14 residues in the CDR3. J was trimmed by 5 bases and V by 4 bases; bases with no gene match: 7. Germline V gene data show CDR1 as SGHRS and CDR2 as YFSETQ. The CDR3 sequence: CASSDRQGLETQYF. CDR3 DNA sequence: TGCGCCAGCAGCGACCGACAGGGGCTGGAGACCCAGTACTTC.

The rearrangement uses TRBV4-3 and TRBJ2-3, with D possibly matching TRBD2 (6 bases). The CDR3 contains 13 residues. V lost 4 bases and J lost 6, with 11 bases in between. Germline CDR1 and CDR2: LGHNA and YSLEER. Here the CDR3 reads CASSPGTQDTQYF. CDR3 nucleotides: TGCGCCAGCAGCCCCGGGACTCAGGATACGCAGTATTTT.

The chain couples TRBV10-1 to TRBJ2-3; a possible D gene is TRBD1 (5 bases). The CDR3 has 14 amino acids. The germline V gene has CDR1 WNHNN and CDR2 SYGVQD (reference sequence). The V end lost 6 bases, the J end lost 4 bases, and 14 bases lay between the germline ends. This CDR3 reads CASSARGWADTQYF. For the CDR3, the DNA is TGCGCCAGCAGCGCTAGGGGTTGGGCAGATACGCAGTATTTT.

V usage is TRBV4-1 and J usage is TRBJ2-7; D may be TRBD1 (5 bases). Germline V gene sequence: CDR1 MGHRA, CDR2 YSYEKL. There are 16 residues in the CDR3. The V and J ends lost 0 bases and 0 bases respectively, with 12 bases between them. CDR3 in amino acids: CASSQDTSRASYEQYF. The CDR3, as DNA: TGCGCCAGCAGCCAAGATACCAGCAGGGCCTCCTACGAGCAGTACTTC.

The J gene is TRBJ2-1, the V gene TRBV9; D not resolved. Trimming shortened V by 0 bases and J by 7 bases, and 8 bases separated the two germline ends. The CDR3 extends over 13 amino acids. Germline CDR1 reads SGDLS; CDR2 reads YYNGEE. This chain's CDR3 is CASSVGHWNEQFF. DNA for the CDR3: TGTGCCAGCAGCGTAGGCCACTGGAATGAGCAGTTCTTC. Supplemented by reference TRBV9 and TRBJ2-1, the full variable domain reads DSGVTQTPKHLITATGQRVTLRCSPRSGDLSVYWYQQSLDQGLQFLIQYYNGEERAKGNILERFSAQQFPDLHSELNLSSLELGDSALYFCASSVGHWNEQFFGPGTRLTVL.

The J gene is TRBJ2-5, the V gene TRBV7-9; unclear D gene. Per the germline V gene, CDR1 is SEHNR and CDR2 is FQNEAQ (reference sequence). The CDR3 is 14 residues long. The V end was cut by 4 bases, the J end by 2 bases, with 11 bases between. Here the CDR3 DNA reads TGTGCCAGCAGCTCGGACCTTTGGCAAGAGACCCAGTACTTC. It translates to CASSSDLWQETQYF. The full variable domain, with the rest looked up from reference TRBV7-9 and TRBJ2-5, is DTGVSQNPRHKITKRGQNVTFRCDPISEHNRLYWYRQTLGQGPEFLTYFQNEAQLEKSRLLSDRFSAERPKGSFSTLEIQRTEQGDSAMYLCASSSDLWQETQYFGPGTRLLVL.

The chain recombines TRBV4-1 with TRBJ2-1, with 8 bases matching TRBD2. The V gene end was trimmed by 2 bases and the J gene end by 0 bases; junction bases not matched to a gene: 9. Germline V CDR1 and CDR2: MGHRA, YSYEKL. This CDR3 spans 18 amino acids. The CDR3 DNA reads TGCGCCAGCAGCCAATCTACCAGCGGGAGAGGCTCCTACAATGAGCAGTTCTTC. As protein: CASSQSTSGRGSYNEQFF.

The genes are TRBV6-5 and TRBJ2-7; D remains unclear. This CDR3 region has 11 residues. V was shortened by 10 bases and J by 5 bases, with 12 bases between the two germline ends. Germline V lookup: CDR1 MNHEY, CDR2 SVGAGI. The CDR3 sequence: CATLKTNEQYF. The CDR3 DNA reads TGTGCCACCCTTAAGACGAACGAGCAGTACTTC.

The chain carries TRBV6-4 and TRBJ2-3; a possible D gene is TRBD1 (7 bases). The V end was cut by 3 bases, the J end by 10 bases, with 17 bases between. Germline assignment: CDR1 MRHNA and CDR2 SNTAGT. The CDR3 spans 14 residues. CDR3 region: CASSDTKGASAQYF. The CDR3 nucleotides are TGTGCCAGCAGTGATACGAAGGGGGCTAGCGCGCAGTATTTT.

J is TRBJ2-1 and V is TRBV7-9; no firm D call. CDR1 SEHNR and CDR2 FQNEAQ come from the germline V gene (reference sequence). The ends were cut back, 5 bases at V and 7 bases at J, with 12 bases in the middle. The CDR3 runs to 13 residues. CDR3 residues: CASSTPLTNEQFF. The CDR3 DNA sequence: TGTGCCAGCAGCACCCCCCTGACTAATGAGCAGTTCTTC.

The sample holds a few counts of this clone. The V call is TRBV5-6, the J call TRBJ2-2, with D uncertain. Germline V gene sequence: CDR1 SGHDT, CDR2 YYEEEE. V was pared by 1 base and J by 3 bases, with 10 bases between. The CDR3 extends over 15 amino acids. DNA for the CDR3: TGTGCCAGCAGCTTGCTAGGCGGTTACACCGGGGAGCTGTTTTTT. It specifies CASSLLGGYTGELFF. Together with reference TRBV5-6 and TRBJ2-2, the CDR3 gives the full variable domain: DAGVTQSPTHLIKTRGQQVTLRCSPKSGHDTVSWYQQALGQGPQFIFQYYEEEERQRGNFPDRFSGHQFPNYSSELNVNALLLGDSALYLCASSLLGGYTGELFFGEGSRLTVL.

This clone came up once. This chain links TRBV13 with TRBJ2-7; 12 bases agree with TRBD2. J gave up 4 bases and V 0 bases, and 4 bases lay outside the gene matches. Germline assignment: CDR1 PRHDT and CDR2 FYEKMQ (reference sequence). The CDR3 loop spans 16 amino acids. The CDR3 DNA is TGTGCCAGCAGCTTAGGAGGGACTAGCGGGCCTTACGAGCAGTACTTC. This sequence encodes CASSLGGTSGPYEQYF.

This chain uses TRBV7-9 with TRBJ1-5; tentatively, D is TRBD1 (6 bases). The CDR3 sequence is 15 residues long. V was shortened by 1 base and J by 5 bases, with 12 bases between the two germline ends. Per germline, CDR1 SEHNR and CDR2 FQNEAQ (reference sequence). The CDR3 nucleotides are TGTGCCAGCAGCTTAGGGACAGCAGCAGATCAGCCCCAGCATTTT. It yields the protein CASSLGTAADQPQHF.

J is TRBJ2-2 and V is TRBV5-1; TRBD2 might be the D (5 bases). Germline values: CDR1 SGHRS, CDR2 YFSETQ. V was shortened by 7 bases and J by 0 bases, with 13 bases between the two germline ends. The CDR3 consists of 15 residues. The CDR3 loop reads CASGPDFTNTGELFF. The CDR3 DNA reads TGCGCCAGCGGACCGGACTTCACGAACACCGGGGAGCTGTTTTTT. The entire variable domain, with the rest obtained from reference TRBV5-1 and TRBJ2-2, is as follows: KAGVTQTPRYLIKTRGQQVTLSCSPISGHRSVSWYQQTPGQGLQFLFEYFSETQRNKGNFPGRFSGRQFSNSRSEMNVSTLELGDSALYLCASGPDFTNTGELFFGEGSRLTVL.

This clone was detected a few times. The chain employs TRBV28 and TRBJ2-7, with 7 bases fitting TRBD1. This CDR3 comprises 13 residues. Germline V gives CDR1 MDHEN, CDR2 SYDVKM. Losses at the gene ends were 7 bases for V and 0 bases for J; bases not matched to a gene: 3. This CDR3 reads CASKGQISYEQYF. The CDR3 coding sequence is TGTGCCAGCAAGGGACAGATCTCCTACGAGCAGTACTTC.

DNA for the CDR3: TGTGCCACCAGCAGAGATGCTGCGGGAGGGCCCTTCTTC. Encoded protein: CATSRDAAGGPFF. The chain combines TRBV15 with TRBJ2-1; 9 bases fit TRBD2. Germline CDR1 and CDR2: LNHNV and YYDKDF (reference sequence). The CDR3 has 13 amino acids. After removal of 0 bases from V and 16 bases from J, the junction contained 7 bases not matched to a gene.